This T cell receptor (beta chain) was captured in a study of T-cell reconstitution after alpha-beta-depleted transplantation in children. As it was prepared, the TCRbeta library received unique molecular identifiers. TCRdb re-called the PCR reads with MiXCR, one entry per CDR3 protein. The sample consists of approximately 300,000 distinct CDR3 sequences, over 9.5% of them appearing once. This clonotype was seen a few times. The receptor's source is a boy under three years old with acute myeloid leukemia, due to receive a stem cell transplant. This material consisted of PBMCs, taken before TCRalphabeta/CD19-depleted stem cell transplant.

Here the CDR3 reads CASSYSPEGNGELFF. The DNA for the CDR3 is TGTGCCAGCAGTTACTCGCCCGAGGGGAACGGGGAGCTGTTTTTT. The chain joins TRBV6-5 to TRBJ2-2; D possibly matches TRBD1 or TRBD2 (5 bases each). The CDR3 loop spans 15 amino acids. Trimming took 0 bases from V and 7 from J, leaving 12 bases between them. Germline V gives CDR1 MNHEY, CDR2 SVGAGI.